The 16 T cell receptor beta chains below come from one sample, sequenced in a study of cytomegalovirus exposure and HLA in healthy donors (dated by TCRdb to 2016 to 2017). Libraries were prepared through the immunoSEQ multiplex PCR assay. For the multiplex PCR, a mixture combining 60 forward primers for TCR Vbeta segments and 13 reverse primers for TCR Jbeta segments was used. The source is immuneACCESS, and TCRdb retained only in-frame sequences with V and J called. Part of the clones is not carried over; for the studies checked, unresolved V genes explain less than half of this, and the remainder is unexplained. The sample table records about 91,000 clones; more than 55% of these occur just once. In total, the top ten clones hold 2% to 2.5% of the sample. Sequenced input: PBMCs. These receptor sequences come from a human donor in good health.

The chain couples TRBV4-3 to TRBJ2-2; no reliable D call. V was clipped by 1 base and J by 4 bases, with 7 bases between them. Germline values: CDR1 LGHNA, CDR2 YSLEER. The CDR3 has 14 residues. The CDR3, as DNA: TGCGCCAGCAGCCAAGCACAGTCCACCGGGGAGCTGTTTTTT. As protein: CASSQAQSTGELFF.

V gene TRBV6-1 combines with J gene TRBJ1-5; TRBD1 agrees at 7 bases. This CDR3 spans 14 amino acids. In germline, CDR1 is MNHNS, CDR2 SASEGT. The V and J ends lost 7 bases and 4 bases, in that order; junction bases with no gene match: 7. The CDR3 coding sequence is TGTGCCAGCACCGCGGGACAGCTGAATCAGCCCCAGCATTTT. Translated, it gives CASTAGQLNQPQHF.

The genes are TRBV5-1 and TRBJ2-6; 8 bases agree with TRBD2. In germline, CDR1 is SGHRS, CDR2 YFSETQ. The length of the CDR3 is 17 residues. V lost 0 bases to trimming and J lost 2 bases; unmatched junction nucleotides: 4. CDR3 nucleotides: TGCGCCAGCAGCTTGGAGATCGGGGGGGCTGGGGCCAACGTCCTGACTTTC. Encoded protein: CASSLEIGGAGANVLTF.

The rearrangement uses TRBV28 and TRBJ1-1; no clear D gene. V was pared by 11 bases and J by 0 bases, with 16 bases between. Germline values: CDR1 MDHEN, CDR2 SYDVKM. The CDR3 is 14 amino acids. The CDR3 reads CAAHNGLMNTEAFF. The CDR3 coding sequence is TGTGCCGCGCACAATGGACTTATGAACACTGAAGCTTTCTTT.

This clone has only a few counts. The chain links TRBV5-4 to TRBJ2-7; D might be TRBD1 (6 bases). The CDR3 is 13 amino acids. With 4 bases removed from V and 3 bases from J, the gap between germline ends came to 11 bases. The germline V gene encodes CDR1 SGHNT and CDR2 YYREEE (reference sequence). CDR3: CASSRTDFYEQYF. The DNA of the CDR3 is TGTGCCAGCAGCCGGACAGATTTCTACGAGCAGTACTTC.

In DNA form, the CDR3 reads TGTGCCAGTAGTATGGCTGGGGGCCCCCAGCCCCAGCATTTT. The encoded protein is CASSMAGGPQPQHF. The chain combines TRBV19 with TRBJ1-5, with D possibly being TRBD1 (6 bases). This CDR3 is 14 amino acids long. Per germline, CDR1 LNHDA and CDR2 SQIVND (reference sequence). The V end lost 3 bases, the J end lost 7 bases, and 13 bases lay between the germline ends.

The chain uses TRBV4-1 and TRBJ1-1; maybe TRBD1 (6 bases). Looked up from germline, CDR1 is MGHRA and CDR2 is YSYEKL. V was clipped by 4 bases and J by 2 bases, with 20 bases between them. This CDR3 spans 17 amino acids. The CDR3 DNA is TGCGCCAGCAGCCGCGACCCGGGGGGCAATTTTAACACTGAAGCTTTCTTT. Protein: CASSRDPGGNFNTEAFF.

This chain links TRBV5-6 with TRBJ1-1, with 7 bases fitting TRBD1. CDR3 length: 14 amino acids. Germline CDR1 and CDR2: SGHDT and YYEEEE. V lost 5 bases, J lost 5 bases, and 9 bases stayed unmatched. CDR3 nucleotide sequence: TGTGCCAGCAGGGAGGAGGGGGCTAGTACTGAAGCTTTCTTT. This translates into CASREEGASTEAFF.

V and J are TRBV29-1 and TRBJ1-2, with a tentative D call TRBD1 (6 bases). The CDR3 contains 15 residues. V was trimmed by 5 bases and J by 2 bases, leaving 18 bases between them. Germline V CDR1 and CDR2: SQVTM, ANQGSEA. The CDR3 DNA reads TGCAGCGTTTCCCTATCGAACAGGGCGAACTATGGCTACACCTTC. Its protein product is CSVSLSNRANYGYTF.

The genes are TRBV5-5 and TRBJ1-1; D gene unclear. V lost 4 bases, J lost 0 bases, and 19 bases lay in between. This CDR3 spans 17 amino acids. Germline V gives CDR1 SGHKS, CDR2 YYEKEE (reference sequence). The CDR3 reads CASSPEGAESVNTEAFF. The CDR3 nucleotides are TGTGCCAGCAGCCCCGAAGGTGCGGAATCTGTGAACACTGAAGCTTTCTTT.

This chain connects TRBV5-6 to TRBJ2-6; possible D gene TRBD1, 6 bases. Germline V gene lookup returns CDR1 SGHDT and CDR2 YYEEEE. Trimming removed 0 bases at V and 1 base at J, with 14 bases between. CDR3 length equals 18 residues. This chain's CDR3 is CASSLGGRLWSGANVLTF. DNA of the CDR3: TGTGCCAGCAGCTTGGGGGGGCGATTATGGTCTGGGGCCAACGTCCTGACTTTC.

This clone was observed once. The CDR3 DNA sequence: TGTGCCAGCAGCCGGAGCGGGGGGGACTTGAAGCAGTACTTC. Amino acids: CASSRSGGDLKQYF. The rearrangement uses TRBV7-8 and TRBJ2-7; 10 nucleotides match TRBD2. CDR3 size: 14 residues. V shed 5 bases and J 8 bases; nucleotides not matched to a gene: 9. Germline CDR1 SGHVS, CDR2 FQNEAQ. The whole variable domain, filled in from reference TRBV7-8 and TRBJ2-7, reads GAGVSQSPRYKVAKRGQDVALRCDPISGHVSLFWYQQALGQGPEFLTYFQNEAQLDKSGLPSDRFFAERPEGSVSTLKIQRTQQEDSAVYLCASSRSGGDLKQYFGPGTRLTVT.

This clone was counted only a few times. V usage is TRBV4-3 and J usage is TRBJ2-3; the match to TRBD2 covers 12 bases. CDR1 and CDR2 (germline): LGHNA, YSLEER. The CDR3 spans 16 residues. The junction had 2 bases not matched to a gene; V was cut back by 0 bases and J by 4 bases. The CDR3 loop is CASSQELAGGADTQYF. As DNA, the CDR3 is TGCGCCAGCAGCCAAGAACTAGCGGGGGGAGCAGATACGCAGTATTTT.

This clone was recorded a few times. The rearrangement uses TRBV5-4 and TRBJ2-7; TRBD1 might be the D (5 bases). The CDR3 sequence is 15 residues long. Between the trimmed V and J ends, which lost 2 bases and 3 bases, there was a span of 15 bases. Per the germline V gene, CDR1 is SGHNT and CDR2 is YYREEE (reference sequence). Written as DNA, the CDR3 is TGTGCCAGCAGCTTTGGAAGGGGTCGCTACTACGAGCAGTACTTC. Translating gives CASSFGRGRYYEQYF. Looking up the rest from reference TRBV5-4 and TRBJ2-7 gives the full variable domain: ETGVTQSPTHLIKTRGQQVTLRCSSQSGHNTVSWYQQALGQGPQFIFQYYREEENGRGNFPPRFSGLQFPNYSSELNVNALELDDSALYLCASSFGRGRYYEQYFGPGTRLTVT.

This CDR3 is CASEPWQGNAPGANVLTF. The DNA for the CDR3 is TGTGCCAGCGAACCTTGGCAGGGAAATGCACCTGGGGCCAACGTCCTGACTTTC. The rearrangement links TRBV13 to TRBJ2-6; a weak D match, TRBD1 (5 bases). Trimming took off 8 bases at V and 2 bases at J, with 22 bases between the two ends. The CDR3 has 18 amino acids. Germline values: CDR1 PRHDT, CDR2 FYEKMQ (reference sequence).

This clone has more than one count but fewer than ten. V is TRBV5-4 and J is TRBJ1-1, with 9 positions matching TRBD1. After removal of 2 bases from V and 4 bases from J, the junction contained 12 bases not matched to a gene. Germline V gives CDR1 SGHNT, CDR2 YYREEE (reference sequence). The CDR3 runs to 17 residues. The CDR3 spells CASSLPPGQGFGTEAFF. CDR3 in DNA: TGTGCCAGCAGCTTACCTCCGGGACAGGGTTTCGGCACTGAAGCTTTCTTT.